The TCR beta chain under discussion was sequenced for a study of blood T cell repertoires in COVID-19. Germline V gene data show CDR1 as KGHDR and CDR2 as SFDVKD. This CDR3 has 15 residues. V lost 5 bases and J lost 7; bases outside the gene matches: 9. The protocol was immunoSEQ multiplex PCR, while the TCRdb copy is restricted to in-frame clones and leaves out a portion. The sample has approximately 140,000 clones; approximately 88% are singletons. The source is a man in his 60s with active or convalescent COVID-19. The sample was peripheral blood. The gene calls are TRBV24-1 and TRBJ1-5; 8 nucleotides line up with TRBD1. The CDR3 spells CATSGDRGLSQPQHF. The CDR3, as DNA: TGTGCCACCAGTGGAGACAGGGGCCTCTCCCAGCCCCAGCATTTT.